This T cell receptor (beta chain) came from a study of blood T cell repertoires in COVID-19. Study-wide context: The samples span acute and convalescent COVID-19 from the United States, Italy and Spain. Sources were T cells, B-cell-depleted T cells, or PBMCs; the material itself was cDNA or gDNA.

Per the study methods: Estimation of nucleated cell counts relied on the amplification of reference gene primers. Sequencing used immunoSEQ multiplex PCR; TCRdb keeps in-frame clones, though not all of them. V, J and clone size derive from that table, while D and trimming were established from the DNA sequence. This table holds about 270,000 clones, approximately 77% found once. The CDR3 is 14 amino acids. V was clipped by 0 bases and J by 5 bases, with 9 bases between them. Per germline, CDR1 ENHRY and CDR2 SYGVKD. Material: peripheral blood. The rearrangement uses TRBV10-3 and TRBJ2-3; D ambiguous. The source is a woman aged 18-29 years with acute or convalescent COVID-19. The CDR3 loop reads CAISESVAEDTQYF. The CDR3 nucleotides are TGTGCCATCAGTGAGTCCGTGGCGGAAGATACGCAGTATTTT.